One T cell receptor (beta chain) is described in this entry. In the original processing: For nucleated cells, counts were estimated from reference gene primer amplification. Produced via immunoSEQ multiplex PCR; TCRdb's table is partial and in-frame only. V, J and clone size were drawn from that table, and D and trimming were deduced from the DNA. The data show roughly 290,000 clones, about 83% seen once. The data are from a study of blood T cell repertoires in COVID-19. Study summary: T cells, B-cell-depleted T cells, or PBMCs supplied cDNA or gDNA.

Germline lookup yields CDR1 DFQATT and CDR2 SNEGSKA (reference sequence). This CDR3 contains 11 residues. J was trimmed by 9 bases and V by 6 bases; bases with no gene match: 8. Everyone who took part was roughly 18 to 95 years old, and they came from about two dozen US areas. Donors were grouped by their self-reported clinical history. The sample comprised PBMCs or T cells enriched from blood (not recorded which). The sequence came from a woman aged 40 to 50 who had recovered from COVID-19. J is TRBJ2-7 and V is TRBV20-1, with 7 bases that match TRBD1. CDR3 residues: CSATKGAGQYF. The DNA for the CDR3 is TGCAGTGCGACCAAGGGGGCCGGGCAGTACTTC.